Shown below are 25 T cell receptor beta chains from a single sample sequenced in a study of OX40 agonist ivuxolimab in advanced cancers. Generated by immunoSEQ multiplex PCR, the TCRdb table keeps only in-frame clones and is missing some. The sample includes tens of thousands of clones, 90% to 95% seen only once; the top ten take about 3.8%. Here the sequenced sample was CD4+ or CD8+ T cells sorted from blood, taken in a trial of the OX40 agonist ivuxolimab. The source of these receptors is an adult with an advanced solid tumor such as melanoma, head and neck, liver or kidney cancer.

The chain joins TRBV7-6 to TRBJ2-3, with TRBD2 matching over 9 bases. CDR1 and CDR2 (germline): SGHVS, FNYEAQ. The CDR3 sequence is 14 residues long. The V and J ends lost 4 bases and 6 bases, in that order; junction bases with no gene match: 5. The CDR3 spells CASSSLAGPDTQYF. DNA for the CDR3: TGTGCCAGCAGCTCCCTAGCGGGACCCGATACGCAGTATTTT.

The gene calls are TRBV7-3 and TRBJ2-3; TRBD2 is a possible D gene (6 bases). CDR1 and CDR2 (germline): SGHTA, FQGTGA. CDR3 length: 13 residues. V was shortened by 8 bases and J by 5 bases, with 14 bases between the two germline ends. The CDR3 sequence is CASGLLEGDTQYF. In DNA form, the CDR3 reads TGTGCCAGCGGGCTATTGGAGGGAGATACGCAGTATTTT.

The gene calls are TRBV27 and TRBJ2-7; D gene ambiguous. CDR1 and CDR2 (germline): MNHEY, SMNVEV (reference sequence). This CDR3 contains 14 residues. Trimming pared 5 bases from V and 0 bases from J, leaving 11 bases between. CDR3 in DNA: TGTGCCAGCAGTCCCACCGACCCCTCCTACGAGCAGTACTTC. Translated: CASSPTDPSYEQYF.

CDR3 sequence: CASSASRGSVREQYF. In nucleotides, the CDR3 is TGTGCCAGCAGTGCAAGCCGCGGGAGCGTGCGAGAGCAGTACTTC. The V and J genes are TRBV2 and TRBJ2-7, with 7 bases matching TRBD2. With 4 bases clipped from V and 7 bases from J, the junction kept 13 bases outside the gene matches. The length of the CDR3 is 15 residues. Germline V gene lookup returns CDR1 SNHLY and CDR2 FYNNEI.

The genes are TRBV18 and TRBJ2-3; D uncertain. Trimming removed 2 bases at V and 2 bases at J, with 11 bases between. Germline V gene lookup returns CDR1 KGHSH and CDR2 LQKENI. The CDR3 covers 15 residues. CDR3 nucleotide sequence: TGTGCCAGCTCACCATTTCGTTCGAACACAGATACGCAGTATTTT. This translates into CASSPFRSNTDTQYF.

This sequence joins TRBV19 and TRBJ2-7; 10 bases match TRBD1. The V gene end was trimmed by 3 bases and the J gene end by 0 bases; junction bases not matched to a gene: 2. The germline gives CDR1 LNHDA, CDR2 SQIVND (reference sequence). CDR3 length: 15 amino acids. The CDR3 is CASSIGQGDSYEQYF. In nucleotides, the CDR3 is TGTGCCAGTAGTATTGGACAGGGGGACTCCTACGAGCAGTACTTC.

This clone turned up a few times. The chain combines TRBV21-1 with TRBJ2-7. TRBV21-1 constitutes a pseudogene. This CDR3 is built from 16 residues. DNA of the CDR3: TGTGCCAGCAGCAAAGCCGAGGACCGCTACTCCTACGAGCAGTACTTC. As protein: CASSKAEDRYSYEQYF.

This clone was recorded once. The chain carries TRBV10-3 and TRBJ2-7; no firm D call. The CDR3 length is 11 residues. Germline V gene sequence: CDR1 ENHRY, CDR2 SYGVKD. With 3 bases removed from V and 3 bases from J, the gap between germline ends came to 3 bases. The CDR3 loop reads CAISDNYEQYF. For the CDR3, the DNA is TGTGCCATCAGTGACAACTACGAGCAGTACTTC.

The count of this clone is one. J is TRBJ2-7 and V is TRBV7-2; 8 bases fit TRBD2. Germline trimming cut 3 bases from V and 3 bases from J; bases unmatched to any gene: 10. Germline V gene lookup returns CDR1 SGHTA and CDR2 FQGNSA. The CDR3 consists of 16 residues. The CDR3: CASSFPGGRDRYEQYF. CDR3 in DNA: TGTGCCAGCAGCTTTCCGGGGGGGCGGGATCGCTACGAGCAGTACTTC.

J is TRBJ2-3 and V is TRBV19, with TRBD2 matching over 12 bases. V was clipped by 7 bases and J by 3 bases; unmatched bases: 8. This CDR3 region has 16 residues. CDR1 and CDR2 from the germline V gene are LNHDA and SQIVND (reference sequence). The CDR3 DNA reads TGTGCCAGTAACCCCTCTAGCGGGAGGGGAACAGATACGCAGTATTTT. Its translation: CASNPSSGRGTDTQYF.

The chain recombines TRBV28 with TRBJ2-7; D assignment may be TRBD1 or TRBD2 (7 bases each). CDR1 is MDHEN and CDR2 is SYDVKM in the germline V gene. Trimming left V 6 bases short and J 5 bases short, with 17 bases between. This CDR3 region has 14 residues. This chain's CDR3 is CASSTRGGRNEQYF. The CDR3 bases are TGTGCCAGCAGCACCAGGGGGGGGAGGAACGAGCAGTACTTC.

The chain combines TRBV5-4 with TRBJ2-7; a possible D gene is TRBD1 (6 bases). The V end was cut by 4 bases, the J end by 3 bases, with 23 bases between. The CDR3 sequence is 17 residues long. Germline-derived CDR1 and CDR2 are SGHNT and YYREEE (reference sequence). CDR3 coding DNA: TGTGCCAGCAGCGCTGGCCCCGGACAGTTCCCCCTCTACGAGCAGTACTTC. Encoded protein: CASSAGPGQFPLYEQYF.

The chain carries TRBV9 and TRBJ2-7; 8 bases agree with TRBD1. The CDR3 runs to 15 residues. Looked up from germline, CDR1 is SGDLS and CDR2 is YYNGEE. The J segment lost 4 bases and the V segment lost 4 bases, leaving 10 bases of the junction unmatched. CDR3 residues: CASSRGTGGSYEQYF. The DNA of the CDR3 is TGTGCCAGCAGCCGAGGAACAGGGGGTAGTTACGAGCAGTACTTC.

The chain joins TRBV18 to TRBJ2-1; 9 bases map to TRBD1. CDR1 and CDR2 (germline): KGHSH, LQKENI. The CDR3 extends over 17 amino acids. After removal of 3 bases from V and 14 bases from J, the junction contained 20 bases not matched to a gene. The CDR3 loop reads CASSPPGQGTELGVEFF. The CDR3 DNA is TGTGCCAGCTCACCTCCCGGACAGGGGACAGAGTTGGGGGTGGAGTTCTTC.

This clone was observed a single time. At one end, the junction sequence differs from germline, possibly due to a read error. The V gene is TRBV7-9, the J gene TRBJ2-1, with D maybe TRBD2 (6 bases). Germline lookup yields CDR1 SEHNR and CDR2 FQNEAQ (reference sequence). The CDR3 runs 15 residues. In DNA, the CDR3 is TGTGCCAGCAGCTTAGACGGCGGGGATCACAATGAGCGGTTCTTC. Its translation: CASSLDGGDHNERFF.

This clone is judged medium-sized. The chain couples TRBV28 to TRBJ2-7; unclear D gene. The ends were cut back, 1 base at V and 5 bases at J, with 15 bases in the middle. CDR3 size: 15 residues. Germline CDR1 and CDR2: MDHEN and SYDVKM. The CDR3 region is CASSLSLDPGDEQYF. The CDR3 nucleotides read TGTGCCAGCAGTTTATCCCTCGACCCCGGAGACGAGCAGTACTTC.

The chain is built from TRBV28 and TRBJ2-7; a weak D match, TRBD2 (6 bases). Deletions cut 3 bases from V and 2 bases from J, with 20 bases between. CDR1 and CDR2 from the germline V gene are MDHEN and SYDVKM. This CDR3 has 17 amino acids. DNA of the CDR3: TGTGCCAGCAGTTTTGGGCCGGGGCGGAGGGAGGCCTACGAGCAGTACTTC. This codes for CASSFGPGRREAYEQYF.

The chain recombines TRBV27 with TRBJ2-7; 7 bases are shared with TRBD2. With 5 bases clipped from V and 0 bases from J, the junction kept 10 bases outside the gene matches. In germline, CDR1 is MNHEY, CDR2 SMNVEV (reference sequence). The CDR3 has 16 amino acids. This CDR3 reads CASSGWGGGSSYEQYF. CDR3 DNA: TGTGCCAGCAGTGGGTGGGGCGGCGGGAGCTCCTACGAGCAGTACTTC.

Comment on this clone: One base away lies a much larger clone, so this may be a sequencing read error. The chain is built from TRBV11-2 and TRBJ2-7; D is ambiguous. Per the germline V gene, CDR1 is SGHAT and CDR2 is FQNNGV. The CDR3 consists of 11 residues. With 6 bases removed from V and 0 bases from J, the gap between germline ends came to 3 bases. CDR3 coding DNA: TGTGCCAGCAGATCCTCCTACGAGCAGTACTTC. It encodes CASRSSYEQYF.

The chain is built from TRBV15 and TRBJ1-3; D gene ambiguous. Germline CDR1 is LNHNV and CDR2 is YYDKDF (reference sequence). This CDR3 has 15 amino acids. V dropped 0 bases and J dropped 4 bases, with 10 bases sitting between them. The DNA for the CDR3 is TGTGCCACCAGCAGAGATCGGCAGTCAGGAAACACCATATATTTT. This sequence encodes CATSRDRQSGNTIYF.

This clone showed up just a few times. Here the CDR3 reads CASSEFGGDNEQFF. CDR3 coding DNA: TGCGCCAGCAGTGAGTTTGGCGGGGACAATGAGCAGTTCTTC. The chain joins TRBV10-2 to TRBJ2-1; perhaps TRBD2 as D (6 bases). Deletions cut 1 base from V and 5 bases from J, with 9 bases between. CDR1 is WSHSY, CDR2 SAAADI, per germline. The CDR3 is 14 residues long.

CDR3 sequence: CASSPHGGLNQPQHF. In DNA, the CDR3 is TGTGCCAGCAGCCCCCACGGGGGGCTCAATCAGCCCCAGCATTTT. The V and J genes are TRBV7-6 and TRBJ1-5, with D possibly TRBD1 on 6 matching bases. Germline lookup yields CDR1 SGHVS and CDR2 FNYEAQ. V dropped 5 bases and J dropped 3 bases, with 14 bases sitting between them. There are 15 residues in the CDR3.

J is TRBJ1-5 and V is TRBV4-1, with 7 bases lining up with TRBD1. J lost 5 bases, V lost 6 bases, and 7 bases had no gene match. Germline assignment: CDR1 MGHRA and CDR2 YSYEKL. The CDR3 is made up of 14 amino acids. CDR3 sequence: CASSLTGRDQPQHF. As DNA, the CDR3 is TGCGCCAGCAGTCTGACAGGGCGGGATCAGCCCCAGCATTTT.

V is TRBV28 and J is TRBJ2-7; D unclear. V lost 6 bases to trimming and J lost 2 bases, with 8 bases between them. This CDR3 is built from 12 residues. Germline V CDR1 and CDR2: MDHEN, SYDVKM. CDR3: CASRPPTYEQYF. The CDR3 coding sequence is TGTGCCAGCAGACCCCCGACCTACGAGCAGTACTTC. Supplemented by reference TRBV28 and TRBJ2-7, the full variable domain reads DVKVTQSSRYLVKRTGEKVFLECVQDMDHENMFWYRQDPGLGLRLIYFSYDVKMKEKGDIPEGYSVSREKKERFSLILESASTNQTSMYLCASRPPTYEQYFGPGTRLTVT.

The DNA of the CDR3 is TGTGCCAGCAGCGACAGTTCCTCTGGAAACACCATATATTTT. Protein sequence: CASSDSSSGNTIYF. V usage is TRBV27 and J usage is TRBJ1-3; D is possibly TRBD1 (5 bases). This CDR3 comprises 14 residues. The germline V gene encodes CDR1 MNHEY and CDR2 SMNVEV (reference sequence). Deletions cut 6 bases from V and 0 bases from J, with 9 bases between.